This T cell receptor beta chain derives from a study of shared clonotypes between healthy human individuals. The CDR3 covers 14 residues. Trimming took 2 bases from V and 4 from J, leaving 11 bases between them. Per germline, CDR1 SGHVS and CDR2 FQNEAQ. Sequenced by immunoSEQ multiplex PCR; TCRdb stores in-frame clones only, minus some. This sample carries 640,000 or so clones, about two thirds of them seen once, and the ten largest clones take approximately 1.8%. This clone is judged medium-sized. Sequencing was carried out using memory CD4+ T cells sorted from blood. Regarding subset: CD45RA-negative fraction. This receptor was obtained from a woman younger than 45 in good health. The chain is built from TRBV7-8 and TRBJ1-1; weak D call: TRBD1 (5 bases). The CDR3 DNA follows: TGTGCCAGCAGCTTACACAGGAATCCCACTGAAGCTTTCTTT. Residues: CASSLHRNPTEAFF.